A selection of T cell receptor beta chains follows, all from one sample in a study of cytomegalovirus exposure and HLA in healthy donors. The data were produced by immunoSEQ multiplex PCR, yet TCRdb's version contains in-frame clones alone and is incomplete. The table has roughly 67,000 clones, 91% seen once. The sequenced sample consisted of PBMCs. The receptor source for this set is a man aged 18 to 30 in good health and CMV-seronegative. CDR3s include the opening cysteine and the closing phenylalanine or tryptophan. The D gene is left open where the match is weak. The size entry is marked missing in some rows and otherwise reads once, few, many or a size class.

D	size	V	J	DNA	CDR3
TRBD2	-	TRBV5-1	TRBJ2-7	TGCGCCAGCAGCTTGCTGGTAGCGGGAGGACGTTCCACGAGGTCCGAGCAGTACTTC	CASSLLVAGGRSTRSEQYF
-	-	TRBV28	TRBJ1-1	TGTGCCAGCAGTTTTGGAAGCGTCCGTGAAGCTTTCTTT	CASSFGSVREAFF
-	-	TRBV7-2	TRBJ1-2	TGTGCCAGCAGCTTAGAAGCCGGGGTGTCTAACTATGGCTACACCTTC	CASSLEAGVSNYGYTF
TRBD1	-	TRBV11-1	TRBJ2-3	TGTGCCAGCAGCTTTTTGCCGGGACAGGGGGCCACAGATACGCAGTATTTT	CASSFLPGQGATDTQYF
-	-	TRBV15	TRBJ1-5	TGTGCCACTTCAGGGTACAATCAGCCCCAGCATTTT	CATSGYNQPQHF
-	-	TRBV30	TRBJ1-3	TGTGCCTGGAGTCCTGATCCAGGGTCTGGAAACACCATATATTTT	CAWSPDPGSGNTIYF
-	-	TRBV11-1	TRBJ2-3	TGTGCCAGCAGCTTAGCCCTAGGAGATACGCAGTATTTT	CASSLALGDTQYF
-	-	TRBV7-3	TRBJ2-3	TGTGCCAGCAGCTTCCCCCTGACAGGCTCAAGCACAGATACGCAGTATTTT	CASSFPLTGSSTDTQYF
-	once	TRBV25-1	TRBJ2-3	TGTGCCAGCAGTGAAAGCACTTACACAGATACGCAGTATTTT	CASSESTYTDTQYF
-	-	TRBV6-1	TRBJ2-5	TGTGCCAGCAGTGGACTATATGGGATCGGACAAGAGACCCAGTACTTC	CASSGLYGIGQETQYF
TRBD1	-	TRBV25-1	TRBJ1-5	TGTGCCAGCAGTGGAGGGACAGGGGTTGAGGGGGGCAATCAGCCCCAGCATTTT	CASSGGTGVEGGNQPQHF
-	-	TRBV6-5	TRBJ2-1	TGTGCCAGCAGTTACTCTCGGCGGGTAGACAATGAGCAGTTCTTC	CASSYSRRVDNEQFF
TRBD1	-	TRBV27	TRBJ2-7	TGTGCCAGCAGTCTATACCTGGGACAGACTTACGAGCAGTACTTC	CASSLYLGQTYEQYF
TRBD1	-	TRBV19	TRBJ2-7	TGTGCCAGTAGTATCGGGGTGACGGACAGGGTCACCTCCTACGAGCAGTACTTC	CASSIGVTDRVTSYEQYF
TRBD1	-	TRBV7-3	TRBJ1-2	TGTGCCAGCAGCTCGCCCCAGGGGGCTTGGAGTGGCTACACCTTC	CASSSPQGAWSGYTF
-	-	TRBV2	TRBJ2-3	TGTGCCAGCAGCGTCACAGATACGCAGTATTTT	CASSVTDTQYF
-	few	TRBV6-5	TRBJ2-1	TGTGCCAGCAGTTACCGCGGGGTGGGTGGGAATGAGCAGTTCTTC	CASSYRGVGGNEQFF
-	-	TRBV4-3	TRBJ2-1	TGCGCCAGCAGTAGCGATAGAAGCTCCTACAATGAGCAGTTCTTC	CASSSDRSSYNEQFF
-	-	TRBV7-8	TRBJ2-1	TGTGCCAGCAGCTTAGTGAGTGGCTCCTACAATGAGCAGTTCTTC	CASSLVSGSYNEQFF
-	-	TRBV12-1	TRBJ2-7	TGTGCCAGCAGCTTTTGCAGGGGGACCTACGAGCAGTACTTC	CASSFCRGTYEQYF